Described below is a single T cell receptor (beta chain) sequence and its context. These data are taken from a study of blood T cell repertoires in COVID-19. Across the study: Acute-phase and convalescent COVID-19 samples originated in the United States, Italy and Spain. PBMCs, B-cell-depleted T cells, or T cells provided the cDNA or gDNA that made up the material.

With V trimmed by 5 bases and J by 4 bases, 10 bases remained unmatched. The CDR3 has 15 residues. Germline CDR1 SGHAT, CDR2 FQNNGV. In the original processing: Reference gene primer amplification gave estimated nucleated cell counts. The repertoire was sequenced with immunoSEQ multiplex PCR; TCRdb's copy has only in-frame clones and lacks some. V and J calls and clone size are as listed in that table; D and trimming were resolved from the DNA. The table includes 28,000 or so clones, 88% detected once. The sequenced material came from peripheral blood. V and J are TRBV11-2 and TRBJ1-1; TRBD1 aligns across 7 bases. The clonotype originates from a woman aged 45 to 65 with active COVID-19. The chain's CDR3 is CASSPVWQGGTEAFF. CDR3 in DNA: TGTGCCAGCAGCCCAGTATGGCAGGGGGGCACTGAAGCTTTCTTT.